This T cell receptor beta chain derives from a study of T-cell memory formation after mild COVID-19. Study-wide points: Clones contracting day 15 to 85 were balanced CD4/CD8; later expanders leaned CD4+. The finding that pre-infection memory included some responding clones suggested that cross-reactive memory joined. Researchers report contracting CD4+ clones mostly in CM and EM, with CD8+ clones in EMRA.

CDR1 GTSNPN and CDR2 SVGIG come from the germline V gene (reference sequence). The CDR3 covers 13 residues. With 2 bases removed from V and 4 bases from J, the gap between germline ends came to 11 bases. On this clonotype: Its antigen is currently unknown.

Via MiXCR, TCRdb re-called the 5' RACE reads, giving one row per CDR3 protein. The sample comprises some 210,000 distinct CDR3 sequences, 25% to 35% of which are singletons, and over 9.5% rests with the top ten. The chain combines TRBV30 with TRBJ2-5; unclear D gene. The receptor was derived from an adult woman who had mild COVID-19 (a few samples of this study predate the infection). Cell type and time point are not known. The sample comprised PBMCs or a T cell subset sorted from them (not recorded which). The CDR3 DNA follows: TGTGCCTGGAGTCGTAGGGAAGGAGAGACCCAGTACTTC. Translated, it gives CAWSRREGETQYF.